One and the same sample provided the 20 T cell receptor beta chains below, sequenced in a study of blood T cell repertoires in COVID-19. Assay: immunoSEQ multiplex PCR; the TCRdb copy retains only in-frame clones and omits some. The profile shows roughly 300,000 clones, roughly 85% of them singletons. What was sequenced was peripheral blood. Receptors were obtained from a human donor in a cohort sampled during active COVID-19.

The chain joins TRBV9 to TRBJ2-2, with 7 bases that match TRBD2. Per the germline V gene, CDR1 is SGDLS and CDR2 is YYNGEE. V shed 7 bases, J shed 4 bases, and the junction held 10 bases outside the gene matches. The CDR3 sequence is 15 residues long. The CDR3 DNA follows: TGTGCCAGCGGTAGGCTAGCGGAGGTCACCGGGGAGCTGTTTTTT. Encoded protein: CASGRLAEVTGELFF.

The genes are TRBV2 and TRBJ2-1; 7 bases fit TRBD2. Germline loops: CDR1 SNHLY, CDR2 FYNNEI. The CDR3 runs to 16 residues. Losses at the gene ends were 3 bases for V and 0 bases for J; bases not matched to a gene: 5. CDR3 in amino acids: CASSDLSGTSYNEQFF. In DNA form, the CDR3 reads TGTGCCAGCAGTGACTTAAGCGGGACCTCCTACAATGAGCAGTTCTTC.

The chain's CDR3 is CASSLRDLGFGTEAFF. CDR3 sequence (DNA): TGTGCCAGCAGCCTCCGGGACTTGGGATTCGGCACTGAAGCTTTCTTT. This rearrangement joins TRBV5-6 to TRBJ1-1, with D tentatively TRBD1 (5 bases). The V and J ends lost 4 bases and 4 bases respectively, with 20 bases between them. This CDR3 has 16 residues. Germline V gene data show CDR1 as SGHDT and CDR2 as YYEEEE. The full variable domain, rest sourced from reference TRBV5-6 and TRBJ1-1, is DAGVTQSPTHLIKTRGQQVTLRCSPKSGHDTVSWYQQALGQGPQFIFQYYEEEERQRGNFPDRFSGHQFPNYSSELNVNALLLGDSALYLCASSLRDLGFGTEAFFGQGTRLTVV.

The CDR3 DNA sequence: TGTGCCACCAGCAGAGAGGCGGGAATTTCCTACAATGAGCAGTTCTTC. Its translation: CATSREAGISYNEQFF. The gene calls are TRBV15 and TRBJ2-1, with D possibly TRBD2 on 6 matching bases. In germline, CDR1 is LNHNV, CDR2 YYDKDF (reference sequence). V was clipped by 0 bases and J by 1 base, with 10 bases between them. This CDR3 contains 16 residues.

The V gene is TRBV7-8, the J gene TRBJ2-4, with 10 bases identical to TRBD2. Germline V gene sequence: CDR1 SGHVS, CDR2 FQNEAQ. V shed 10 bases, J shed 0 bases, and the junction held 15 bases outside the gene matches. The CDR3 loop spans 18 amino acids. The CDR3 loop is CATSGLAGEELAKNIQYF. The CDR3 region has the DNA TGTGCCACCTCGGGTCTAGCGGGAGAGGAATTAGCCAAAAACATTCAGTACTTC.

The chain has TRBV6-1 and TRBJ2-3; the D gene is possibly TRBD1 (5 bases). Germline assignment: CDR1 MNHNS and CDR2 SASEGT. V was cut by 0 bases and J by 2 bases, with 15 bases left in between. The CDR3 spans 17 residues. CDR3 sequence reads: CASSEAQSRALTDTQYF. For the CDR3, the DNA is TGTGCCAGCAGTGAAGCGCAAAGCAGGGCCCTCACAGATACGCAGTATTTT.

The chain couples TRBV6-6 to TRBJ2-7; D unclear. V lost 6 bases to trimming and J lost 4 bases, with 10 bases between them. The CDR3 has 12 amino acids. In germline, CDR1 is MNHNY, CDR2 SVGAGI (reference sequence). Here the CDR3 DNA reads TGTGCCAGCAGCGACACGCCATACGAGCAGTACTTC. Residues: CASSDTPYEQYF.

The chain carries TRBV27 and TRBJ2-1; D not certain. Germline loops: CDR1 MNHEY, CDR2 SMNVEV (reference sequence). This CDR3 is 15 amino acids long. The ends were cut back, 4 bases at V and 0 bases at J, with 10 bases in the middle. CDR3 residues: CASSSVQDSYNEQFF. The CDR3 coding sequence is TGTGCCAGCAGTTCTGTCCAGGACTCCTACAATGAGCAGTTCTTC.

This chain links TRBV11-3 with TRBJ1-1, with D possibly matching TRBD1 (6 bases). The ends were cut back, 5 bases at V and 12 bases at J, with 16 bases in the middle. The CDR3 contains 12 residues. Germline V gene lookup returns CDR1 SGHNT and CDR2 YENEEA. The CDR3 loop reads CASSQRTGNPFF. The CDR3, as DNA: TGTGCCAGCAGCCAGCGAACAGGGAATCCTTTCTTT.

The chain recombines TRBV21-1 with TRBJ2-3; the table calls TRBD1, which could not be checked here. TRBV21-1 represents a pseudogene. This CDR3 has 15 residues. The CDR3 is CASRSRIGDTDTQYF. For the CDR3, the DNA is TGTGCCAGCAGATCAAGAATCGGGGACACAGATACACAGTATTTT.

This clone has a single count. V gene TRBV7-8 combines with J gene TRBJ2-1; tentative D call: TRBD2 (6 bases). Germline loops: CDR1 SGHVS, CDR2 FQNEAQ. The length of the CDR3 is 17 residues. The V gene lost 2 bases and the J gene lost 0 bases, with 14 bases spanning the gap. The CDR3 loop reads CASSLPQGLRSYNEQFF. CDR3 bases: TGTGCCAGCAGCTTACCCCAGGGACTCCGCTCCTACAATGAGCAGTTCTTC.

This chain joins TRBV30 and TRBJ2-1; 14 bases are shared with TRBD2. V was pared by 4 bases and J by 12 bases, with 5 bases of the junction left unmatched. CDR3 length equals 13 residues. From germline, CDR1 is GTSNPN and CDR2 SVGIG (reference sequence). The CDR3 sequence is CAWTGLAGGRQFF. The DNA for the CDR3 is TGTGCCTGGACCGGACTAGCGGGAGGCCGGCAGTTCTTC.

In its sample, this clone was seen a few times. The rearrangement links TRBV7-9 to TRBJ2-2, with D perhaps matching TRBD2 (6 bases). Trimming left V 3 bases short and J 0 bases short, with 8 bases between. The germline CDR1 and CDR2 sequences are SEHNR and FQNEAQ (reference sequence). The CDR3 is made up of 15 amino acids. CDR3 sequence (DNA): TGTGCCAGCAGCTTTGCGGGATCGAACACCGGGGAGCTGTTTTTT. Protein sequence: CASSFAGSNTGELFF.

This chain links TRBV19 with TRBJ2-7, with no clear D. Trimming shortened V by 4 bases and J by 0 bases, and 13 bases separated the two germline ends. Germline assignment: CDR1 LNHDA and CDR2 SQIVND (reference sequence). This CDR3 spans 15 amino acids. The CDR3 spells CASSSQRRSSYEQYF. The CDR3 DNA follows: TGTGCCAGTAGTAGTCAAAGGCGGAGCTCCTACGAGCAGTACTTC. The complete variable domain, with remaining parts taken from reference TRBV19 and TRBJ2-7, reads DGGITQSPKYLFRKEGQNVTLSCEQNLNHDAMYWYRQDPGQGLRLIYYSQIVNDFQKGDIAEGYSVSREKKESFPLTVTSAQKNPTAFYLCASSSQRRSSYEQYFGPGTRLTVT.

The CDR3 sequence is CASSSGARTAPYGYTF. The CDR3 DNA reads as TGTGCCAGCTCCTCTGGAGCGAGGACAGCCCCCTATGGCTACACCTTC. The chain joins TRBV3-1 (or the pseudogene TRBV3-2) to TRBJ1-2, with a possible D match to TRBD1 (6 bases). Germline V gene data show CDR1 as LGHDT and CDR2 as YNNKEL (reference sequence). V dropped 8 bases and J dropped 4 bases, with 23 bases sitting between them. The CDR3 is 16 amino acids.

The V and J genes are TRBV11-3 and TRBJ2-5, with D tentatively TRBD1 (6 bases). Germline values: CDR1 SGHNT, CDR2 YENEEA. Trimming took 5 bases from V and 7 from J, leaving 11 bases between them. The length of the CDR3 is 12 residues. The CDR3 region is CASSATGGTQYF. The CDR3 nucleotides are TGTGCCAGCAGCGCGACAGGTGGGACCCAGTACTTC.

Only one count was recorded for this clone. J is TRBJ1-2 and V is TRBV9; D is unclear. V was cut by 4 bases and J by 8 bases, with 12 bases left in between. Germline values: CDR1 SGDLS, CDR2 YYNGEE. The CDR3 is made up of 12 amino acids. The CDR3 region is CASSPPPGGYTF. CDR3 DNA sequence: TGTGCCAGCAGCCCCCCTCCGGGAGGCTACACCTTC.

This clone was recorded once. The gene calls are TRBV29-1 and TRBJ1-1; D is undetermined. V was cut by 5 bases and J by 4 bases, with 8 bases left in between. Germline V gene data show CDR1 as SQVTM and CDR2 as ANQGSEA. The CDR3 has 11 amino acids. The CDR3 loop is CSVLFLTEAFF. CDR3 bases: TGCAGCGTTCTTTTTCTCACTGAAGCTTTCTTT.

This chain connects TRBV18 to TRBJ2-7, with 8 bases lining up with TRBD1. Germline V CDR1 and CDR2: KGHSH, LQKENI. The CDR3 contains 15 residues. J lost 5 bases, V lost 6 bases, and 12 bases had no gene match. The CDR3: CASSPPVQGAHEQYF. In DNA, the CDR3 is TGTGCCAGCTCCCCCCCCGTGCAGGGGGCCCACGAGCAGTACTTC.

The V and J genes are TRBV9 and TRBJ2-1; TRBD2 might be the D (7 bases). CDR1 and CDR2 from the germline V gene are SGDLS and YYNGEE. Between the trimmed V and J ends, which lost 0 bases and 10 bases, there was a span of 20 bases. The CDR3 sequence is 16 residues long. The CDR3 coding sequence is TGTGCCAGCAGCGTAGCAGGACTAGGGGGGGTTCGGGAGCAGTTCTTC. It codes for CASSVAGLGGVREQFF.